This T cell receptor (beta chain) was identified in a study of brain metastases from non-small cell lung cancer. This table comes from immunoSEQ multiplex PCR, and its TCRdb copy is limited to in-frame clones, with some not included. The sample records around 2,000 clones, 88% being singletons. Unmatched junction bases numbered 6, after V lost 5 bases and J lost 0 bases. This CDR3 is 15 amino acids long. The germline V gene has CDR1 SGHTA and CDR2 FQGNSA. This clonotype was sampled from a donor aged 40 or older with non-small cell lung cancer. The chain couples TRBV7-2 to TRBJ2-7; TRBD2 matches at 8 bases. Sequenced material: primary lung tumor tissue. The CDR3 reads CASSTTAGDSYEQYF. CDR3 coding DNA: TGTGCCAGCAGCACAACAGCGGGAGACTCCTACGAGCAGTACTTC.